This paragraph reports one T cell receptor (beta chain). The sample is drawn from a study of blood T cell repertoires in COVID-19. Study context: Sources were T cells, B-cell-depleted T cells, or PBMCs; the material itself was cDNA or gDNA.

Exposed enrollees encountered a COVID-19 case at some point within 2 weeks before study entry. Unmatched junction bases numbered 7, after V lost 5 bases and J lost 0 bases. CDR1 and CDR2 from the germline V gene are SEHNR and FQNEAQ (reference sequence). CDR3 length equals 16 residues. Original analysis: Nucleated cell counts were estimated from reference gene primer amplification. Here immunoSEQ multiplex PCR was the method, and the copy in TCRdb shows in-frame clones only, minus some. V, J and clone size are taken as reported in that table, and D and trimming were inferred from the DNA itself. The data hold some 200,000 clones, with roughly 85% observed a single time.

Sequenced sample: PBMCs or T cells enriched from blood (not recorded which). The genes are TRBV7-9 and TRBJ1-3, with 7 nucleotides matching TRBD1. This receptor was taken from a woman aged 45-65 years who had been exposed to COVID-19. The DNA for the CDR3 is TGTGCCAGCAGCCGGGACAGTCTAGTCTCTGGAAACACCATATATTTT. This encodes CASSRDSLVSGNTIYF. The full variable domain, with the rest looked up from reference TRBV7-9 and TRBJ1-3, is DTGVSQNPRHKITKRGQNVTFRCDPISEHNRLYWYRQTLGQGPEFLTYFQNEAQLEKSRLLSDRFSAERPKGSFSTLEIQRTEQGDSAMYLCASSRDSLVSGNTIYFGEGSWLTVV.